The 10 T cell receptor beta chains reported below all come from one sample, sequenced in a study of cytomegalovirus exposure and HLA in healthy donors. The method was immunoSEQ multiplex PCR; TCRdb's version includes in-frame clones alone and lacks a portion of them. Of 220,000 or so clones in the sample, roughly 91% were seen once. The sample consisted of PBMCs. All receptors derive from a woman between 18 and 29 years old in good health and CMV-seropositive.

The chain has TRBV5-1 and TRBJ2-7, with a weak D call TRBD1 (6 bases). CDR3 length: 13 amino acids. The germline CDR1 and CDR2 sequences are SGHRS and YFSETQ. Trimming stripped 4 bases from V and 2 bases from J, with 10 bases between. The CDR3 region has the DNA TGCGCCAGCAGCCGGGACAACACCTACGAGCAGTACTTC. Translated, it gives CASSRDNTYEQYF.

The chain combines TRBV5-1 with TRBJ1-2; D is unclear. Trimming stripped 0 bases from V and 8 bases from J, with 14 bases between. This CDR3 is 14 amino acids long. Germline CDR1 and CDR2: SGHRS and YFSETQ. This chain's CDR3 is CASSLAGVSRGYTF. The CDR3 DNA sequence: TGCGCCAGCAGCTTGGCCGGGGTCTCTCGGGGCTACACCTTC.

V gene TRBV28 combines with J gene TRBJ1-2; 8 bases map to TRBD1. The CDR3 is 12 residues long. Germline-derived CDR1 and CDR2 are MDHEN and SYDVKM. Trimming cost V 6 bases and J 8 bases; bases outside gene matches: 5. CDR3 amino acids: CASSGTGRGYTF. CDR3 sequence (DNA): TGTGCCAGCAGCGGGACAGGACGGGGCTACACCTTC.

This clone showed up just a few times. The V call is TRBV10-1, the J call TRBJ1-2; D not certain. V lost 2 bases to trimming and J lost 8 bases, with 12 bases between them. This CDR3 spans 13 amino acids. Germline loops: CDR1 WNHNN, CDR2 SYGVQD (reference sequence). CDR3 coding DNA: TGCGCCAGCAGTGAGAGGTATCTACAGGGCTACACCTTC. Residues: CASSERYLQGYTF.

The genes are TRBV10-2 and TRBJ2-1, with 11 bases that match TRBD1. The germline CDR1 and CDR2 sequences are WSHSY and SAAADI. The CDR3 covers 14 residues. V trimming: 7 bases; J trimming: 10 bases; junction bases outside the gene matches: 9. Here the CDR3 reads CASTGTGGIREQFF. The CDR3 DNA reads TGCGCCAGCACCGGGACAGGGGGAATCCGGGAGCAGTTCTTC.

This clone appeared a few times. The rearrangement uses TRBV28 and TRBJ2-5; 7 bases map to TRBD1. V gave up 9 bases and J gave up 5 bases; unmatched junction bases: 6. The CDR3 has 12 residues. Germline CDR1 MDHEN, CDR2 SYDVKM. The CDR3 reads CASSLDRETQYF. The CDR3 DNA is TGTGCCAGTTCCCTGGACAGGGAGACCCAGTACTTC.

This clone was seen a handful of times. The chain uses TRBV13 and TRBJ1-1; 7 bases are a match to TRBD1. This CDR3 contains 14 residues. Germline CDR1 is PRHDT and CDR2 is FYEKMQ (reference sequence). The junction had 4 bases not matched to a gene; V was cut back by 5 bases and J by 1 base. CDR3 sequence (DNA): TGTGCCAGCAGCCCAGGGACAGCGAACACTGAAGCTTTCTTT. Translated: CASSPGTANTEAFF.

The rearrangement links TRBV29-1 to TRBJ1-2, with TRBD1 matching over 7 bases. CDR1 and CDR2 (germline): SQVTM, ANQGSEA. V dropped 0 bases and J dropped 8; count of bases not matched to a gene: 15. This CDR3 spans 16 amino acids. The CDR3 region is CSVEDLGGQGVRGYTF. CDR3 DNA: TGCAGCGTTGAAGATTTAGGGGGCCAGGGAGTCCGAGGCTACACCTTC.

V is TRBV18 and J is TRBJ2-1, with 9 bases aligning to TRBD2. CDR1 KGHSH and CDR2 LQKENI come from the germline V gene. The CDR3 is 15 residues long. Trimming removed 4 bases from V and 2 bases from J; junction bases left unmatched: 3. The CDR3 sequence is CASSLLAGPYNEQFF. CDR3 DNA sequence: TGTGCCAGCTCACTACTAGCGGGCCCCTACAATGAGCAGTTCTTC.

The CDR3 is CASSAYRGSGELFF. CDR3 coding DNA: TGTGCCAGTAGTGCTTACAGGGGTTCCGGGGAGCTGTTTTTT. The chain carries TRBV19 and TRBJ2-2; 7 bases line up with TRBD1. Germline V lookup: CDR1 LNHDA, CDR2 SQIVND (reference sequence). The CDR3 extends over 14 amino acids. The V and J ends lost 5 bases and 6 bases, in that order; junction bases with no gene match: 6.